This T cell receptor (beta chain) was identified in a study of T cell responses to AZD1222 COVID-19 vaccine. Study-level points and caveats: Spike-wide coverage was observed for vaccine-associated CD4 TCRs, with dominant responses at 160-218 and 743-854.

V was cut by 6 bases and J by 2 bases, with 34 bases left in between. Germline V gene sequence: CDR1 MDHEN, CDR2 SYDVKM. The CDR3 is made up of 21 amino acids. In the case of this clone: The antigen is undetermined.

Repertoires were generated with immunoSEQ multiplex PCR, while TCRdb's copy carries only in-frame clones and drops some. The sample holds about 150,000 clones, about 91% seen once. J is TRBJ1-1 and V is TRBV28; tentative D call: TRBD1 (5 bases). The TCR sequence derives from an adult in good health. The source material was peripheral blood, sampled on day 0 of AZD1222 vaccination. CDR3 region: CASSLWGTGVEVQRRNTEAFF. The DNA of the CDR3 is TGTGCCAGCAGCCTATGGGGCACAGGAGTAGAAGTACAGCGCCGAAACACTGAAGCTTTCTTT.